This is a list of T cell receptor beta chains from one sample in a study of blood T cell repertoires in COVID-19. The assay was immunoSEQ multiplex PCR, and TCRdb's table has in-frame clones only and misses some. Of around 300,000 clones listed, about nine tenths were seen once; the top ten hold around 1.7%. The sample was PBMCs or T cells enriched from blood (not recorded which). The receptor source for this set is a woman in her 40s who had recovered from COVID-19. The CDR3 runs from the conserved cysteine through the conserved F or W. The D gene is left open where the match is weak. The size field is filled for only some rows; it gives once, few, many or a size class.

TRBJ1-2 NA TRBD1 TRBV5-4 TGTGCCAGCAGCACCCGGACAGGGGGAGGCGGCTACACCTTC CASSTRTGGGGYTF
TRBJ2-7 NA NA TRBV14 TGTGCCAGCAGCCAATTCGGCGAGCAGTACTTC CASSQFGEQYF
TRBJ1-2 NA NA TRBV6-5 TGTGCCAGCAGTTTTACAGGGACCGGCTACACCTTC CASSFTGTGYTF
TRBJ2-7 once NA TRBV11-2 TGTGCCAGCAGCCCGACACCGGGACATTCCTTCTACGAGCAGTACTTC CASSPTPGHSFYEQYF
TRBJ1-1 NA NA TRBV14 TGTGCCAGCAGCCAACAGGGCGCCCTGAACACTGAAGCTTTCTTT CASSQQGALNTEAFF
TRBJ1-4 NA TRBD1 TRBV5-1 TGCGCCAGCAGCTCACAGGGGGCTTCCGGTGAAAAACTGTTTTTT CASSSQGASGEKLFF
TRBJ1-2 once NA TRBV19 TGTGCCAGTAAGGGGGGGGACGCTCCTCTCGGGAACTATGGCTACACCTTC CASKGGDAPLGNYGYTF
TRBJ2-3 NA NA TRBV25-1 TGTGCCAGCAGTGACTACACCGGGTCCCACACAGATACGCAGTATTTT CASSDYTGSHTDTQYF
TRBJ1-4 NA NA TRBV4-1 TGCGCCAGCAGCCAAGTCGCAGGGACTAATGAAAAACTGTTTTTT CASSQVAGTNEKLFF
TRBJ1-6 once NA TRBV6-5 TGTGCCAGCAGTTACTCGAAACGGGGCTATAATTCACCCCTCCACTTT CASSYSKRGYNSPLHF
TRBJ2-7 NA NA TRBV27 TGTGCCAGCAGTTCCCCCGGGGTTCGAGCATACGAGCAGTACTTC CASSSPGVRAYEQYF
TRBJ1-6 once NA TRBV19 TGTGCCAGTCTGCCAAACAGTCGGAATAATTCACCCCTCCACTTT CASLPNSRNNSPLHF
TRBJ1-5 NA NA TRBV30 TGTGCCTGGAGTACAGGGTATAGCAATCAGCCCCAGCATTTT CAWSTGYSNQPQHF
TRBJ1-1 NA NA TRBV7-2 TGTGCCAGCAGCTTAAGGTACCGGACGGACTGGACTGAAGCTTTCTTT CASSLRYRTDWTEAFF
TRBJ1-3 NA NA TRBV16 TGTGCCAGCAGCCAATCCGGGGGGTCTGGAAACACCATATATTTT CASSQSGGSGNTIYF
TRBJ1-5 NA NA TRBV21-1 TGTGCCAGCAGCCAAACAGGGGAAGGAAATCAGCCCCAGCATTTT CASSQTGEGNQPQHF
TRBJ2-1 once TRBD1 TRBV11-3 TGTGCCAGCAGCTTTACAGGGGGTCGATACAATGAGCAGTTCTTC CASSFTGGRYNEQFF
TRBJ1-1 NA NA TRBV5-8 TGTGCCAGCAGCTTACCGAAGGAGGCCTTTAACACTGAAGCTTTCTTT CASSLPKEAFNTEAFF
TRBJ2-5 NA TRBD2 TRBV19 TGTGCCAGTAGTATAGATCGGGGCCTAGCGGGAGGCGAGACCCAGTACTTC CASSIDRGLAGGETQYF
TRBJ1-1 NA TRBD1 TRBV9 TGTGCCAGCAGCGTAGGGGCCAGGGGGACTGAAGCTTTCTTT CASSVGARGTEAFF
TRBJ2-5 NA NA TRBV7-6 TGTGCCAGCAGTCCTAACAGGGCTCAGCAAGAGACCCAGTACTTC CASSPNRAQQETQYF
TRBJ1-2 NA TRBD1 TRBV7-9 TGTGCCAGCACACTCACGGGGCAGGGGGATTATGGCTACACCTTC CASTLTGQGDYGYTF
TRBJ1-1 NA NA TRBV30 TGTGCCTGGAGCCCAATGGGGGGGACGAGTGAAGCTTTCTTT CAWSPMGGTSEAFF
TRBJ2-7 NA NA TRBV21-1 TGTGCCAGCAGCATTAAGCGGGACAGGAGAAACTACGAGCAGTACTTC CASSIKRDRRNYEQYF
TRBJ2-5 NA NA TRBV2 TGTGCCAGCAGTGTGTTTGGGGCCGGCGGTGGGGAGACCCAGTACTTC CASSVFGAGGGETQYF
TRBJ1-1 NA NA TRBV6-5 TGTGCCAGCATCCCTCCGGGGTCCACTGAAGCTTTCTTT CASIPPGSTEAFF